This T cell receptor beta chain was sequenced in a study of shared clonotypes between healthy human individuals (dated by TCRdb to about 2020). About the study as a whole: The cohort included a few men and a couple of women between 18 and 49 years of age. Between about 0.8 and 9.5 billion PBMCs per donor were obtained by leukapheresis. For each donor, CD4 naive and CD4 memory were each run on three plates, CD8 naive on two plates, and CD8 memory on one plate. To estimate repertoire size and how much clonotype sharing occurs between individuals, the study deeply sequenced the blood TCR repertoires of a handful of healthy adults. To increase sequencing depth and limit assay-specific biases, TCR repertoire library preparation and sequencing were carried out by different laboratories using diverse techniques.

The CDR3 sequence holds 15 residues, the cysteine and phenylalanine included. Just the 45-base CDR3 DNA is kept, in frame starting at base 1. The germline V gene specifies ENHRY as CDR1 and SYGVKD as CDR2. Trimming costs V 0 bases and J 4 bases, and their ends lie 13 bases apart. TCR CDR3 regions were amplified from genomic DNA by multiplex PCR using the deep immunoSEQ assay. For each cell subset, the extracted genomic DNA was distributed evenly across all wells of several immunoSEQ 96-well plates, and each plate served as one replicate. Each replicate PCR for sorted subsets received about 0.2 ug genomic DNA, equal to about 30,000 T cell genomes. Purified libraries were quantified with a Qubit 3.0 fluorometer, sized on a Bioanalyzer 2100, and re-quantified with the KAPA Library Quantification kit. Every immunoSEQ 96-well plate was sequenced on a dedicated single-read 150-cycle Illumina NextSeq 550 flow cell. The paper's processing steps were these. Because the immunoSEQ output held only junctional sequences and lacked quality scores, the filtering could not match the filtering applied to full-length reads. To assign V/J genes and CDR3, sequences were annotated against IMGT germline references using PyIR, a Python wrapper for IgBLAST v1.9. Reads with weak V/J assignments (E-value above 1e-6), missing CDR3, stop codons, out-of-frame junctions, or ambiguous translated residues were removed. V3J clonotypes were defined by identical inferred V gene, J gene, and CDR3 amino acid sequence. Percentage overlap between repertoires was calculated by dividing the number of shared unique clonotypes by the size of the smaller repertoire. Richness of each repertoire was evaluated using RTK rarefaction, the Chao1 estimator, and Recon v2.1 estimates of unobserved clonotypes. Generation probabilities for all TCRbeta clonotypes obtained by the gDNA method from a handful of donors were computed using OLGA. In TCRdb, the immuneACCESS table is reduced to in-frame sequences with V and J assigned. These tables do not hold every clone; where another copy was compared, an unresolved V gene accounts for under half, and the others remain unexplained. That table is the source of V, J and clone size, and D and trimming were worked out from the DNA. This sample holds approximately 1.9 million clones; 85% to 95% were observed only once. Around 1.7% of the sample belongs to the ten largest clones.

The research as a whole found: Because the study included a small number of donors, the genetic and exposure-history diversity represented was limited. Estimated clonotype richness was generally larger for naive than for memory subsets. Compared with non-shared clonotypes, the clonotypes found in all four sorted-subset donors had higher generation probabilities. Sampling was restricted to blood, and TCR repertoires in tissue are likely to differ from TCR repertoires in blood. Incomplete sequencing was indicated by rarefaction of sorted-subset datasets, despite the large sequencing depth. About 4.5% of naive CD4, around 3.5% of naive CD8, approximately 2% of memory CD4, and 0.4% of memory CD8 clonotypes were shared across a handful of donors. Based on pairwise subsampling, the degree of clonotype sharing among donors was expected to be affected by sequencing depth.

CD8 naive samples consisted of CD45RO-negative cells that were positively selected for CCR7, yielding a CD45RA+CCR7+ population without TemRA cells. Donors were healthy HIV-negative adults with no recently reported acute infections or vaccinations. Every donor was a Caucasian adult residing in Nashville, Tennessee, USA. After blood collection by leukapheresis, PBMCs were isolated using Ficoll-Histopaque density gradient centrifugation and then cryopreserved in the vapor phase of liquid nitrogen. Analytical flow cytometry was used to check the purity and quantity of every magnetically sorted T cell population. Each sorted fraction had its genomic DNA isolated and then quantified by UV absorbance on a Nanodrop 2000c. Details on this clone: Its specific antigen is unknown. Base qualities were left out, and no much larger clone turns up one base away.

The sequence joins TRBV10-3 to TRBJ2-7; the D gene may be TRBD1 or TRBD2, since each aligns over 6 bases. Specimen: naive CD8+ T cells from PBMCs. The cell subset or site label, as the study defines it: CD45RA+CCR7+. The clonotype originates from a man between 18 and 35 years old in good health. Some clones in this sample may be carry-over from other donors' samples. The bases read TGTGCCATCAGTGAGTCGATTCAAGGGGGGTACGAGCAGTACTTC. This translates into CAISESIQGGYEQYF.